These T cell receptor beta chains were read from a single sample in a study of OX40 agonist ivuxolimab in advanced cancers. The protocol was immunoSEQ multiplex PCR, while the TCRdb copy is restricted to in-frame clones and leaves out a portion. The table has more than 85,000 clones, around 83% seen once. The source material was CD4+ or CD8+ T cells sorted from blood, sampled in a trial of the OX40 agonist ivuxolimab. The receptors here all came from an adult with an advanced solid tumor such as melanoma, head and neck, liver or kidney cancer. The CDR3 runs from the conserved cysteine through the conserved F or W. The order of the fields is V gene, clone size, D gene, J gene, CDR3 DNA, CDR3 protein. A D gene is named only where the DNA matches it firmly. A clone size is listed for some rows: how often the clone was seen (once, few, many), or a class if it is expanded.

TRBV4-2	NA	NA	TRBJ1-5	TGTGCCAGCAGCCAAGGATCAGGGAATCAGCCCCAGCATTTT	CASSQGSGNQPQHF
TRBV6-5	NA	TRBD1	TRBJ2-7	TGTGCCAGCAGTTATACCGGGACAGGAGCCTACGAGCAGTACTTC	CASSYTGTGAYEQYF
TRBV7-2	NA	TRBD1	TRBJ1-2	TGTGCCAGCAGCTTAGTTCCCCGGGACAGCCCCGGCGGCTATGGCTACACCTTC	CASSLVPRDSPGGYGYTF
TRBV10-3	few	TRBD2	TRBJ2-1	TGTGCCACCCTAGCGGGGGGGCGGGGAAATGAGCAGTTCTTC	CATLAGGRGNEQFF
TRBV7-3	NA	NA	TRBJ2-7	TGTGCCAGCAGCCCAGGGACGGGCCGCTACGAGCAGTACTTC	CASSPGTGRYEQYF
TRBV11-3	NA	NA	TRBJ2-3	TGTGCCAGCAGCTTAGGTGGACCCGCCTCGGGCGATACGCAGTATTTT	CASSLGGPASGDTQYF
TRBV4-1	NA	NA	TRBJ1-4	TGCGCCAGCACCCGGAGGTGGGGGGAGGCAACTAATGAAAAACTGTTTTTT	CASTRRWGEATNEKLFF
TRBV30	NA	NA	TRBJ2-1	TGTGCCTGGATTTCGGCGAGCGAGCAGTTCTTC	CAWISASEQFF
TRBV7-2	NA	NA	TRBJ1-1	TGTGCCAGCAGCTTAGGGTATTGGGCTCATCGGGAGAACACTGAAGCTTTCTTT	CASSLGYWAHRENTEAFF
TRBV5-4	NA	NA	TRBJ2-2	TGTGCCAGCAGGGAGACCGGGCCTTTGAACACCGGGGAGCTGTTTTTT	CASRETGPLNTGELFF
TRBV7-3	NA	TRBD1	TRBJ1-1	TGTGCCAGCAGCTTAACGAAGGGAGCCACGACAGGGGGCAAGTACACTGAAGCTTTCTTT	CASSLTKGATTGGKYTEAFF
TRBV18	NA	NA	TRBJ2-4	TGTGCCAGCTCACCAAGGGGGAGGGCCGGAAACATTCAGTACTTC	CASSPRGRAGNIQYF
TRBV7-2	NA	NA	TRBJ1-1	TGTGCCAGCAGCCTTACCGGGTTAAACACTGAAGCTTTCTTT	CASSLTGLNTEAFF
TRBV5-1	NA	NA	TRBJ1-2	TGCGCCAGCAGCTTGGGGGACATCCAAGGAGGCTACACCTTC	CASSLGDIQGGYTF
TRBV10-2	NA	TRBD1	TRBJ1-6	TGCGCCAGCAGAAACACAGGGGGCCAGGGGAATTCACCCCTCCACTTT	CASRNTGGQGNSPLHF
TRBV7-8	NA	TRBD1	TRBJ1-4	TGTGCCAGCAGCTTAGAGTGGGACAGGGGAAATGAAAAACTGTTTTTT	CASSLEWDRGNEKLFF
TRBV7-6	few	NA	TRBJ1-6	TGTGCCAGCAGCTCGGGGGACCGTAGTTCACCCCTCCACTTT	CASSSGDRSSPLHF
TRBV28	NA	TRBD1	TRBJ2-6	TGTGCCAGCGGGTACAGGGGGCGTAGGGCTGGGGCCAACGTCCTGACTTTC	CASGYRGRRAGANVLTF
TRBV30	NA	NA	TRBJ1-2	TGTGCCCAATCCGCGAGCCCTAACTATGGCTACACCTTC	CAQSASPNYGYTF
TRBV28	NA	NA	TRBJ2-7	TGTGCCAGCAGTGACTCTTACGAGCAGTACTTC	CASSDSYEQYF
TRBV15	NA	NA	TRBJ2-1	TGTGCCACCAGCAGTCCCGGGGGGCAGTTCTTC	CATSSPGGQFF
TRBV6-5	once	NA	TRBJ2-3	TGTGCCAGCAGCCCGGGGGTGATAGATACGCAGTATTTT	CASSPGVIDTQYF
TRBV19	once	NA	TRBJ1-5	TGTGCCAGTAGTCTGCCGGGGGGCAGGCAGCCCCAGCATTTT	CASSLPGGRQPQHF
TRBV5-6	NA	NA	TRBJ2-5	TGTGCCAGCAGCTTGGTTAGCGGCCAAGAGACCCAGTACTTC	CASSLVSGQETQYF
TRBV2	NA	TRBD1	TRBJ1-1	TGTGCCAGCAGTGAAGGACCCGACAGGGCGAACACTGAAGCTTTCTTT	CASSEGPDRANTEAFF
TRBV28	NA	NA	TRBJ1-2	TGTGCCAGCAGTTTAAAGGTCCCGCCGGGCTACACCTTC	CASSLKVPPGYTF
TRBV18	NA	TRBD1	TRBJ2-2	TGTGCCAGCTCACCCCGACAGGGGGCAGACACCGGGGAGCTGTTTTTT	CASSPRQGADTGELFF
TRBV5-1	NA	NA	TRBJ1-4	TGCGCCAGCAGCTTGGATACGTTTAATGAAAAACTGTTTTTT	CASSLDTFNEKLFF
TRBV7-8	NA	NA	TRBJ1-4	TGTGCCAGCAGCTTTGTGGGTGAAAAACTGTTTTTT	CASSFVGEKLFF
TRBV29-1	NA	NA	TRBJ2-5	TGCAGCGTTGTAAGTTCGGGGGAGACCCAGTACTTC	CSVVSSGETQYF
TRBV12-1	NA	NA	TRBJ2-7	TGTGCCAGCAGCTTTGACCCCTACGAGCAGTACTTC	CASSFDPYEQYF
TRBV6-1	NA	NA	TRBJ1-6	TGTGCCAGCCGGGGGGGGCCCAATTCACCCCTCCACTTT	CASRGGPNSPLHF
TRBV14	NA	NA	TRBJ1-1	TGTGCCAGCAGTACAGGCATGAACACTGAAGCTTTCTTT	CASSTGMNTEAFF
TRBV29-1	NA	NA	TRBJ2-3	TGCAGCGGAGGTGGCGGACGCACAGATACGCAGTATTTT	CSGGGGRTDTQYF
TRBV15	NA	NA	TRBJ2-7	TGTGCCACCAGCAGATCACTACAGGGCTACGAGCAGTACTTC	CATSRSLQGYEQYF
TRBV10-3	NA	NA	TRBJ2-7	TGTGCCATCAGTGAGCCCACCTACGAGCAGTACTTC	CAISEPTYEQYF
TRBV2	NA	TRBD1	TRBJ2-7	TGTGCCAGCATCCCTGGGACAGTCTACGAGCAGTACTTC	CASIPGTVYEQYF
TRBV4-2	NA	TRBD2	TRBJ2-1	TGTGCCAGCAGCCGATCCGGGACTAGCGACAATGAGCAGTTCTTC	CASSRSGTSDNEQFF
TRBV12-5	NA	TRBD2	TRBJ2-1	TGTGCTAGTGGTTTGTCGGGACTAGAGCAGTTCTTC	CASGLSGLEQFF
TRBV4-1	NA	NA	TRBJ1-5	TGTGCCAGCAGCCCTAACGAACAGGGAGATCAGCCCCAGCATTTT	CASSPNEQGDQPQHF
TRBV7-2	NA	NA	TRBJ1-5	TGTGCCAGCAGCGGCTCGGGTCAGCCCCAGCATTTT	CASSGSGQPQHF
TRBV6-6	once	NA	TRBJ1-1	TGTGCCAGCAGTTACGAAGGGTTTACTGAAGCTTTCTTT	CASSYEGFTEAFF
TRBV10-2	NA	NA	TRBJ2-2	TGCGCCAGCAGCTTGAGAGGGGCGGACACCGGGGAGCTGTTTTTT	CASSLRGADTGELFF
TRBV5-4	NA	NA	TRBJ2-7	TGTGCCAGCACCCCGACAGGGAGGTTTTACGAGCAGTACTTC	CASTPTGRFYEQYF
TRBV6-5	NA	NA	TRBJ1-1	TGTGCCAGCAGTTACGATCAGAGCACTGAAGCTTTCTTT	CASSYDQSTEAFF
TRBV5-4	NA	NA	TRBJ1-1	TGTGCCAGCAGCTTTAGACAGCCCCCGAACACTGAAGCTTTCTTT	CASSFRQPPNTEAFF
TRBV10-3	NA	NA	TRBJ2-3	TGTGCCATCAGTGACGGACTACTCACAGATACGCAGTATTTT	CAISDGLLTDTQYF
TRBV6-5	NA	NA	TRBJ1-5	TGTGCCAGCAAGAGTCGAGGAAATCAGCCCCAGCATTTT	CASKSRGNQPQHF
TRBV5-1	NA	TRBD2	TRBJ2-1	TGCGCCAGCAGCTTGGGAGCGGGGGATGACAATGAGCAGTTCTTC	CASSLGAGDDNEQFF
TRBV19	NA	TRBD1	TRBJ1-2	TGTGCCAGTAGTTTCGGGGGGCAGACAGGGACTCTCCGCGGCTACACCTTC	CASSFGGQTGTLRGYTF
TRBV4-1	few	NA	TRBJ2-5	TGCGCCAGCAGCCGCCAAGAGACCCAGTACTTC	CASSRQETQYF